The 13 T cell receptor beta chains below were found in one sample sequenced in a study of blood T cell repertoires in COVID-19. Some clones are missing from TCRdb's copy, which holds only in-frame ones; the method was immunoSEQ multiplex PCR. The sample lists more than 350,000 clones, about 90% occurring once. The source material was peripheral blood. Receptor source: a woman in her twenties or thirties with COVID-19, enrolled during active disease.

The chain combines TRBV10-1 with TRBJ2-1; 9 bases line up with TRBD2. Germline assignment: CDR1 WNHNN and CDR2 SYGVQD (reference sequence). This CDR3 has 16 amino acids. V was pared by 6 bases and J by 0 bases, with 6 bases of the junction left unmatched. As DNA, the CDR3 is TGCGCCAGCAGCAAAAAACTAGCGGGCTCCTACAATGAGCAGTTCTTC. Protein product: CASSKKLAGSYNEQFF.

The V call is TRBV10-2, the J call TRBJ1-1; TRBD1 matches at 7 bases. V lost 2 bases to trimming and J lost 4 bases; unmatched junction nucleotides: 4. The CDR3 contains 14 residues. Germline lookup yields CDR1 WSHSY and CDR2 SAAADI. CDR3 bases: TGCGCCAGCAGTGAGGGGGACAGCCGCACTGAAGCTTTCTTT. It yields the protein CASSEGDSRTEAFF.

V is TRBV4-1 and J is TRBJ2-2; 7 bases align to TRBD1. Unmatched junction bases numbered 5, after V lost 3 bases and J lost 1 base. The germline CDR1 and CDR2 sequences are MGHRA and YSYEKL. This CDR3 region has 16 residues. Written as DNA, the CDR3 is TGCGCCAGCAGCCAGGGACAGCCCTTGAACACCGGGGAGCTGTTTTTT. This encodes CASSQGQPLNTGELFF.

The rearrangement uses TRBV14 and TRBJ2-7; tentative D call: TRBD1 (5 bases). Germline V gene data show CDR1 as SGHDN and CDR2 as FVKESK. V gave up 1 base and J gave up 9 bases, with 7 bases separating them. The CDR3 has 11 residues. The CDR3 sequence: CASSQARVQYF. The CDR3 nucleotides read TGTGCCAGCAGCCAAGCCAGGGTGCAGTACTTC.

Only a few counts were recorded for this clone. The CDR3 DNA reads as TGCGCCAGCAGCCAAGATCTTGGGCAGCCTAATGGCTACACCTTC. It specifies CASSQDLGQPNGYTF. The chain carries TRBV4-3 and TRBJ1-2; D unresolved. Germline V CDR1 and CDR2: LGHNA, YSLEER. Trimming took 0 bases from V and 6 from J, leaving 14 bases between them. The CDR3 consists of 15 residues.

This clone was seen a handful of times. This chain uses TRBV29-1 with TRBJ2-5; TRBD2 might be the D (5 bases). V gave up 5 bases and J gave up 4 bases, with 17 bases separating them. CDR3 length: 14 amino acids. The germline V gene encodes CDR1 SQVTM and CDR2 ANQGSEA. Here the CDR3 reads CSVIGPPRGETQYF. CDR3 sequence (DNA): TGCAGCGTTATCGGGCCCCCCCGGGGAGAGACCCAGTACTTC.

The rearrangement uses TRBV10-3 and TRBJ2-3; 15 nucleotides match TRBD2. CDR3 length: 18 amino acids. CDR1 is ENHRY, CDR2 SYGVKD, per germline. The junction had 9 bases not matched to a gene; V was cut back by 4 bases and J by 4 bases. The CDR3 nucleotides are TGTGCCATCAGTGGTTTTTACGGGACTAGCGGGGGGCCAGATACGCAGTATTTT. Translating it yields CAISGFYGTSGGPDTQYF.

This clone has just one count. The chain joins TRBV5-4 to TRBJ2-1; 8 bases are a match to TRBD1. The CDR3 covers 17 residues. The V gene end was trimmed by 4 bases and the J gene end by 1 base; junction bases not matched to a gene: 10. Germline loops: CDR1 SGHNT, CDR2 YYREEE (reference sequence). The CDR3 DNA is TGTGCCAGCAGCCTCCGGACAGGGAAGAAGTCCTACAATGAGCAGTTCTTC. Protein: CASSLRTGKKSYNEQFF.

The genes are TRBV11-3 and TRBJ2-1, with D perhaps TRBD2 (6 bases). CDR1 is SGHNT and CDR2 is YENEEA in the germline V gene. The CDR3 covers 14 residues. Trimming took off 1 base at V and 6 bases at J, with 10 bases between the two ends. As DNA, the CDR3 is TGTGCCAGCAGCTTAGTTGGTAGCGGCAATGAGCAGTTCTTC. It yields the protein CASSLVGSGNEQFF.

Regarding this clone: This sample includes further DNA sequences coding for the same CDR3. V and J are TRBV5-1 and TRBJ2-2, with TRBD1 identical over 7 bases. The length of the CDR3 is 15 residues. Germline lookup yields CDR1 SGHRS and CDR2 YFSETQ. J lost 5 bases, V lost 0 bases, and 4 bases had no gene match. The DNA for the CDR3 is TGCGCCAGCAGCTTGGGACAGGGTGAAACCGGGGAGCTGTTTTTT. Amino acids: CASSLGQGETGELFF.

The chain is built from TRBV7-6 and TRBJ1-2, with a possible D match to TRBD1 (6 bases). Germline V gene sequence: CDR1 SGHVS, CDR2 FNYEAQ. V shed 3 bases and J shed 0 bases, with 14 bases lying between them. The CDR3 covers 16 residues. CDR3 sequence reads: CASSLLTEGANYGYTF. The CDR3 nucleotides are TGTGCCAGCAGCTTGTTAACCGAGGGGGCTAACTATGGCTACACCTTC.

The genes are TRBV6-5 and TRBJ2-7, with D hard to call. This CDR3 is built from 11 residues. V shed 7 bases and J shed 1 base, with 5 bases lying between them. Germline loops: CDR1 MNHEY, CDR2 SVGAGI. In nucleotides, the CDR3 is TGTGCCAGCATGGCTTCCTACGAGCAGTACTTC. It encodes CASMASYEQYF.

DNA of the CDR3: TGTGCCAGCAGCCGTGGCGGACTCAATGAAAAACTGTTTTTT. Its translation is CASSRGGLNEKLFF. The V gene is TRBV3-1 (or the pseudogene TRBV3-2), the J gene TRBJ1-4; D is uncertain. Trimming stripped 4 bases from V and 5 bases from J, with 11 bases between. The CDR3 totals 14 residues. The germline V gene encodes CDR1 LGHDT and CDR2 YNNKEL (reference sequence).